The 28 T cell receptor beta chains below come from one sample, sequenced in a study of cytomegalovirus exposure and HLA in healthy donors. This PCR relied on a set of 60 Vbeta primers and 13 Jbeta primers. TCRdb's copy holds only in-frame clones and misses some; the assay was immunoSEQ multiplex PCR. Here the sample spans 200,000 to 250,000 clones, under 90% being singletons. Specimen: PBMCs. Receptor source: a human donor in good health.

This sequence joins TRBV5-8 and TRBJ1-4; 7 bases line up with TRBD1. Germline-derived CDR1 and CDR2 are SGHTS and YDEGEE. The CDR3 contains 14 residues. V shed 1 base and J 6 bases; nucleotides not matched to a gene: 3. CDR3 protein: CASSLKGADEKLFF. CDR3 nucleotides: TGTGCCAGCAGCTTGAAGGGGGCAGATGAAAAACTGTTTTTT.

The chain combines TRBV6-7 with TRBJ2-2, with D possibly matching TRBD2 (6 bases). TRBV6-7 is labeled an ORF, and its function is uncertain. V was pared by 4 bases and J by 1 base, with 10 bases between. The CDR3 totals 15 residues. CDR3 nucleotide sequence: TGTGCCAGCAGTTCCCGCGGGGAGAACACCGGGGAGCTGTTTTTT. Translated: CASSSRGENTGELFF.

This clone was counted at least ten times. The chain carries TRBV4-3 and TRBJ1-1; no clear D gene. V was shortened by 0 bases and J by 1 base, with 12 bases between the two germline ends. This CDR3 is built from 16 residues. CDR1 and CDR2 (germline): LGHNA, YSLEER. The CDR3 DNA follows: TGCGCCAGCAGCCAAGACTCCTTACAGAGGAACACTGAAGCTTTCTTT. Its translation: CASSQDSLQRNTEAFF.

DNA of the CDR3: TGTGCCAGCAGCTTACCGATCTCACTCTCCTACGAGCAGTACTTC. Protein sequence: CASSLPISLSYEQYF. The rearrangement joins TRBV7-9 to TRBJ2-7; no firm D call. Germline V gene lookup returns CDR1 SEHNR and CDR2 FQNEAQ (reference sequence). The CDR3 extends over 15 amino acids. Trimming cost V 2 bases and J 0 bases, with 11 bases left between them.

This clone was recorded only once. CDR3 in amino acids: CASSLATSGTYEQYF. The DNA of the CDR3 is TGTGCCAGCAGCTTAGCGACTAGCGGGACCTACGAGCAGTACTTC. The V gene is TRBV7-8, the J gene TRBJ2-7; 11 nucleotides line up with TRBD2. With 0 bases clipped from V and 2 bases from J, the junction kept 0 bases outside the gene matches. CDR1 and CDR2 (germline): SGHVS, FQNEAQ. The CDR3 contains 15 residues. Drawing the rest from reference TRBV7-8 and TRBJ2-7, the complete variable domain is GAGVSQSPRYKVAKRGQDVALRCDPISGHVSLFWYQQALGQGPEFLTYFQNEAQLDKSGLPSDRFFAERPEGSVSTLKIQRTQQEDSAVYLCASSLATSGTYEQYFGPGTRLTVT.

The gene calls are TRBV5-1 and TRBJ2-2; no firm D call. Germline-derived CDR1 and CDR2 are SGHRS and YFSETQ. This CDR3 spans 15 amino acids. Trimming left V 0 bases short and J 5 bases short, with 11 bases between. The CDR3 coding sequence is TGCGCCAGCAGCTTGGATCGGGTTGTTACCGGGGAGCTGTTTTTT. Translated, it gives CASSLDRVVTGELFF.

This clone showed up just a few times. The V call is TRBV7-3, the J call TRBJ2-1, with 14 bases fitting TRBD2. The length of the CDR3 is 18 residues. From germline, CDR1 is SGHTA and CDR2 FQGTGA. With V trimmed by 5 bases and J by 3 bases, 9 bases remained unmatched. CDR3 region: CASSPGLAGGGIYNEQFF. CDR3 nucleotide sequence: TGTGCCAGCAGCCCAGGACTAGCGGGAGGAGGGATCTACAATGAGCAGTTCTTC.

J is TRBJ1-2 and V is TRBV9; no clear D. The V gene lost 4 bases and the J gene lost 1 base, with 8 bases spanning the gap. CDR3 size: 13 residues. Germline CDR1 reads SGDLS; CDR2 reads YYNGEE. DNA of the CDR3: TGTGCCAGCAGCCACGGGAGTAACTATGGCTACACCTTC. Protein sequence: CASSHGSNYGYTF.

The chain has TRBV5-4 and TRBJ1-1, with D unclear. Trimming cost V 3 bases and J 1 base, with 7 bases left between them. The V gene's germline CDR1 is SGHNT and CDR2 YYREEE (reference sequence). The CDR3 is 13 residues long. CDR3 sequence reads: CASSSGKNTEAFF. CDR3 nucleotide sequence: TGTGCCAGCAGCTCCGGGAAGAACACTGAAGCTTTCTTT. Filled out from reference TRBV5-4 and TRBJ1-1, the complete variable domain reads ETGVTQSPTHLIKTRGQQVTLRCSSQSGHNTVSWYQQALGQGPQFIFQYYREEENGRGNFPPRFSGLQFPNYSSELNVNALELDDSALYLCASSSGKNTEAFFGQGTRLTVV.

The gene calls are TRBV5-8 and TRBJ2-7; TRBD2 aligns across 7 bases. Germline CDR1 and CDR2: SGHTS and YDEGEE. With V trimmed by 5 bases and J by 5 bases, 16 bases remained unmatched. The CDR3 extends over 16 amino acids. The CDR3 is CASRQYGRPVRNEQYF. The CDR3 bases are TGTGCCAGCAGACAATACGGGAGGCCCGTGAGGAACGAGCAGTACTTC. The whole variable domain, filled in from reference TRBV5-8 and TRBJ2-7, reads EAGVTQSPTHLIKTRGQQATLRCSPISGHTSVYWYQQALGLGLQFLLWYDEGEERNRGNFPPRFSGRQFPNYSSELNVNALELEDSALYLCASRQYGRPVRNEQYFGPGTRLTVT.

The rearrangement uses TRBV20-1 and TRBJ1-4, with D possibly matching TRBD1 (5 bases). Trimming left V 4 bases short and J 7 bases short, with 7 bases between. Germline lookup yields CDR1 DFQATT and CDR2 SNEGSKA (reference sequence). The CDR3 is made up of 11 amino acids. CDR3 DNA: TGCAGTGCTACCAGGGTTGAAAAACTGTTTTTT. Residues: CSATRVEKLFF.

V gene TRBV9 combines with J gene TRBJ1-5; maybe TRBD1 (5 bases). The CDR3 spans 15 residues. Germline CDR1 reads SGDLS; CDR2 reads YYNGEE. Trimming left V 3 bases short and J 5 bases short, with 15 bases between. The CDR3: CASSAGGWGDQPQHF. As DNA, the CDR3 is TGTGCCAGCAGCGCCGGGGGATGGGGGGATCAGCCCCAGCATTTT.

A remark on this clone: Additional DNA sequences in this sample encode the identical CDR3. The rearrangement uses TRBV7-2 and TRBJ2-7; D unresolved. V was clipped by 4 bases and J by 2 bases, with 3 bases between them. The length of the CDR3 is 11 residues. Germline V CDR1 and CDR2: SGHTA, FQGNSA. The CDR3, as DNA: TGTGCCAGCAGCTCTACCTACGAGCAGTACTTC. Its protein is CASSSTYEQYF.

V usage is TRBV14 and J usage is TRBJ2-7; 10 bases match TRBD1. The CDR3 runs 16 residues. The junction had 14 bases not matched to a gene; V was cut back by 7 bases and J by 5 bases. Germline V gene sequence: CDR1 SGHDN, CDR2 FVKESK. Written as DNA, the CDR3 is TGTGCCAGCACCCCCGGGACAGGGGTTTGGAGCGACGAGCAGTACTTC. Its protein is CASTPGTGVWSDEQYF.

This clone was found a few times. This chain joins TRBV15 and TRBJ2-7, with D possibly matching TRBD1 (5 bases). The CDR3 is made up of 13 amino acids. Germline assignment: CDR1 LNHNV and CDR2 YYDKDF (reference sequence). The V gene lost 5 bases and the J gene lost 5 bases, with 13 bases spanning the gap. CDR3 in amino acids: CATSPPMGHEQYF. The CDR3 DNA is TGTGCCACCAGCCCACCAATGGGGCACGAGCAGTACTTC.

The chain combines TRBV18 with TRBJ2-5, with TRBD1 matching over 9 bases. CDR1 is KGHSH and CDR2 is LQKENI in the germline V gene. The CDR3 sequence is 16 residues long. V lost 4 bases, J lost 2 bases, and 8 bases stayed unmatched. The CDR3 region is CASSRFSTGGQETQYF. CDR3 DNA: TGTGCCAGCTCACGATTCTCGACAGGGGGGCAAGAGACCCAGTACTTC.

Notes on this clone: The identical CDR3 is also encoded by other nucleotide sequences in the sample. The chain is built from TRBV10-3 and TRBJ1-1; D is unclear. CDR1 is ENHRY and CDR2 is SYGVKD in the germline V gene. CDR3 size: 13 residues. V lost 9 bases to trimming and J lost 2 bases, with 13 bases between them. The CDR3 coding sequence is TGTGCCATTACCTCAAGCGGAAACACTGAAGCTTTCTTT. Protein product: CAITSSGNTEAFF.

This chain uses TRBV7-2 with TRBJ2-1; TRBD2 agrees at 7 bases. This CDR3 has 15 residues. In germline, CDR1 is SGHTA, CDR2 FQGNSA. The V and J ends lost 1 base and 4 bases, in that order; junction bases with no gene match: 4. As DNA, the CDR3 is TGTGCCAGCAGCTTAGGACGCGGGAGTTACAATGAGCAGTTCTTC. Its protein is CASSLGRGSYNEQFF.

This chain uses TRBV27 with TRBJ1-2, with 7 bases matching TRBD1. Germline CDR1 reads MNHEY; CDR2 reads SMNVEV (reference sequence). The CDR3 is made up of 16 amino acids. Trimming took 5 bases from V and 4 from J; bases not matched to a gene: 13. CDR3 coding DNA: TGTGCCAGCAGTCCTTACGACACAGGGGCCCCCTATGGCTACACCTTC. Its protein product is CASSPYDTGAPYGYTF.

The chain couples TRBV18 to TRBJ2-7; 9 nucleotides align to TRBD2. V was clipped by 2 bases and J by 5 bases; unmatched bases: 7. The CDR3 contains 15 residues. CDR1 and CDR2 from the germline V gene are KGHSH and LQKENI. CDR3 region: CASSPSVAGANEQYF. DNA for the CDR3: TGTGCCAGCTCACCAAGCGTAGCGGGAGCTAACGAGCAGTACTTC.

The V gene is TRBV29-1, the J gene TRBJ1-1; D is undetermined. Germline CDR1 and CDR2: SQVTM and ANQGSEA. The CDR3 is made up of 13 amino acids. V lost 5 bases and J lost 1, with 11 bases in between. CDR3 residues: CSVKERWNTEAFF. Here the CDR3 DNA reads TGCAGCGTTAAGGAGCGCTGGAACACTGAAGCTTTCTTT.

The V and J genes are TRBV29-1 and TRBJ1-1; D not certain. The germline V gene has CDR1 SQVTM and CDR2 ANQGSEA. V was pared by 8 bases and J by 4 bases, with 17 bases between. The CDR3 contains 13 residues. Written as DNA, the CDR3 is TGCAGCCTACGTGGTGTTGGAGGCACTGAAGCTTTCTTT. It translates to CSLRGVGGTEAFF.

This CDR3 reads CASSHTSGIVITDTQYF. As DNA, the CDR3 is TGTGCCAGCAGCCATACTAGCGGGATTGTAATCACAGATACGCAGTATTTT. The chain uses TRBV7-9 and TRBJ2-3, with 10 bases fitting TRBD2. Unmatched junction bases numbered 10, after V lost 5 bases and J lost 2 bases. CDR3 length equals 17 residues. CDR1 and CDR2 (germline): SEHNR, FQNEAQ (reference sequence).

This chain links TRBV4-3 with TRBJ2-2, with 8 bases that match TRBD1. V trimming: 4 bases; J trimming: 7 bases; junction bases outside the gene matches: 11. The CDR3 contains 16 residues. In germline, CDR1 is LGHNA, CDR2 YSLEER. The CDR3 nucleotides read TGCGCCAGCAGCCCCTCAGTGGACAGGGTTATCGGGGAGCTGTTTTTT. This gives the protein CASSPSVDRVIGELFF.

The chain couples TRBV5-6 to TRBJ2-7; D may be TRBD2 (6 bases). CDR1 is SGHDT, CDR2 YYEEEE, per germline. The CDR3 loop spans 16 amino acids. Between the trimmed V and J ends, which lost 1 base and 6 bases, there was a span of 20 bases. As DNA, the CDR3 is TGTGCCAGCAGCTTGATAACTAGCTGGACTAAAGTCGAGCAGTACTTC. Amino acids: CASSLITSWTKVEQYF.

CDR3 DNA: TGTGCCACCCAGAACGGACAGGACTACGAGCAGTACTTC. Its protein is CATQNGQDYEQYF. The genes are TRBV2 and TRBJ2-7; 7 nucleotides line up with TRBD1. Per germline, CDR1 SNHLY and CDR2 FYNNEI. The CDR3 contains 13 residues. The V gene end was trimmed by 10 bases and the J gene end by 3 bases; junction bases not matched to a gene: 9.

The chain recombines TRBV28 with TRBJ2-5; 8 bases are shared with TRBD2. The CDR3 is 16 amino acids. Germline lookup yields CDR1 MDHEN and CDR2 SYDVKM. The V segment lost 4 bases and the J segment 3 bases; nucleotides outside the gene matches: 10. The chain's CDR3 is CASSSYRAGGKETQYF. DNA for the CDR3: TGTGCCAGCAGTTCGTATCGGGCGGGAGGAAAAGAGACCCAGTACTTC.

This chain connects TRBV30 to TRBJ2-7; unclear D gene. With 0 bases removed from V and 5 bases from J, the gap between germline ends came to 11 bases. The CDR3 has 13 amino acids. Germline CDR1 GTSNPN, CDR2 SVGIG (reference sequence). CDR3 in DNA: TGTGCCTGGAGTGTTCTGGAGTTCCACGAGCAGTACTTC. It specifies CAWSVLEFHEQYF.